The clone carrying this T cell receptor (beta chain) was found many times. Its antigen remains unidentified. The sample originates from a study of T cells after yellow fever vaccination. Study-wide context: The SMART-Seq v4 Ultra Low Input method served to prepare the low-cell-number fractions. Study-wide results and caveats: Reappearance after the booster was seen for most primary-vaccination clones, at 95% to 96% CD4 and about 90% CD8. Repertoires obtained by FACS sorting could include abundant clonotypes that entered as contaminants from the bulk population.

Germline lookup yields CDR1 SGHDT and CDR2 YYEEEE. The CDR3 is 13 amino acids. With 0 bases clipped from V and 11 bases from J, the junction kept 4 bases outside the gene matches. Production of TCR cDNA was by 5'RACE template switching, which also added a universal primer site and UMIs. TCRdb recomputed calls from the 5' RACE reads with MiXCR, one row per CDR3 protein. The table has 100,000 to 150,000 distinct CDR3 sequences, 6% to 8% seen once. The chain couples TRBV5-6 to TRBJ1-4; 7 bases fit TRBD1. The sample was CD4+ T cells sorted from PBMCs, taken approximately 11 days after the first yellow fever vaccination. This TCR derives from a man between 18 and 35 years old who received the YFV17D yellow fever vaccine. CDR3 amino acids: CASSLGQGDKLFF. In DNA, the CDR3 is TGTGCCAGCAGCTTGGGGCAGGGGGATAAACTGTTTTTT.